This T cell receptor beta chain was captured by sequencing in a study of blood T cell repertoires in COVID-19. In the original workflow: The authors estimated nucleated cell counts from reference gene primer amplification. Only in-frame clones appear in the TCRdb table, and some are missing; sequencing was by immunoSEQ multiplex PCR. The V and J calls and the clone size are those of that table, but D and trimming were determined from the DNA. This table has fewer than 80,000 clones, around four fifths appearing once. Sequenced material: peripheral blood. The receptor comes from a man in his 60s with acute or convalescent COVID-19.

This chain's CDR3 is CASSLGQGISYNEQFF. The DNA for the CDR3 is TGTGCCAGCAGCTTAGGTCAGGGAATCTCCTACAATGAGCAGTTCTTC. The chain couples TRBV7-9 to TRBJ2-1; D perhaps matches TRBD1 (5 bases). Deletions cut 1 base from V and 0 bases from J, with 10 bases between. The CDR3 covers 16 residues. Germline V gives CDR1 SEHNR, CDR2 FQNEAQ (reference sequence). Drawing the rest from reference TRBV7-9 and TRBJ2-1, the complete variable domain is DTGVSQNPRHKITKRGQNVTFRCDPISEHNRLYWYRQTLGQGPEFLTYFQNEAQLEKSRLLSDRFSAERPKGSFSTLEIQRTEQGDSAMYLCASSLGQGISYNEQFFGPGTRLTVL.